The next 9 T cell receptor beta chains were all read from a single sample in a study of long-term antiretroviral therapy in people with HIV. Survey-level immunoSEQ v3.0 assays were run. The protocol was immunoSEQ multiplex PCR, while the TCRdb copy is restricted to in-frame clones and leaves out a portion. The sample carries about 25,000 clones, over 80% recorded once. The specimen comprised unsorted PBMCs, sampled approximately 4.1 years after starting antiretroviral therapy. The origin of the receptors is a man younger than 45 with HIV.

The chain links TRBV9 to TRBJ2-1; 11 bases are shared with TRBD2. The ends lost 0 bases at V and 0 bases at J; junction bases unmatched: 8. Germline V CDR1 and CDR2: SGDLS, YYNGEE. The length of the CDR3 is 19 residues. The CDR3 here is CASSVGSSGGAGSYNEQFF. CDR3 DNA sequence: TGTGCCAGCAGCGTAGGAAGTAGCGGGGGGGCCGGCTCCTACAATGAGCAGTTCTTC.

This rearrangement joins TRBV7-2 to TRBJ2-7, with D tentatively TRBD1 (5 bases). The CDR3 contains 15 residues. The V gene lost 1 base and the J gene lost 3 bases, with 13 bases spanning the gap. Germline values: CDR1 SGHTA, CDR2 FQGNSA. The CDR3 bases are TGTGCCAGCAGCTTAGTCACAGACAGCTACTACGAGCAGTACTTC. It translates to CASSLVTDSYYEQYF.

This clone is a singleton in its sample. This chain joins TRBV29-1 and TRBJ2-1, with 10 bases aligning to TRBD1. Germline CDR1 SQVTM, CDR2 ANQGSEA. The CDR3 runs to 13 residues. With V trimmed by 2 bases and J by 9 bases, 4 bases remained unmatched. The CDR3: CSVEPDRGAEQFF. For the CDR3, the DNA is TGCAGCGTTGAACCGGACAGGGGGGCTGAGCAGTTCTTC.

This chain uses TRBV11-2 with TRBJ2-3; D gene unclear. The CDR3 covers 12 residues. V lost 5 bases to trimming and J lost 0 bases, with 3 bases between them. CDR1 is SGHAT and CDR2 is FQNNGV in the germline V gene. The CDR3 region is CASSPSTDTQYF. The CDR3 DNA is TGTGCCAGCAGCCCTAGCACAGATACGCAGTATTTT.

The genes are TRBV6-5 and TRBJ1-2; TRBD1 might be the D (5 bases). This CDR3 is built from 13 residues. The germline gives CDR1 MNHEY, CDR2 SVGAGI. V was pared by 7 bases and J by 1 base, with 10 bases between. Here the CDR3 reads CASTGRDNYGYTF. CDR3 nucleotide sequence: TGTGCCAGCACGGGACGGGATAACTATGGCTACACCTTC.

Points on this clone: An end of the junction differs from the germline gene, which may be a read error. The chain joins TRBV7-7 to TRBJ2-1; D gene ambiguous. CDR1 is SSHAT and CDR2 is FNYEAQ in the germline V gene (reference sequence). The CDR3 runs 14 residues. The CDR3 spells CASSLNGLYNEQFF. The CDR3, as DNA: TGTGCTAGCAGCTTAAACGGGCTCTACAATGAGCAGTTCTTC.

The chain joins TRBV27 to TRBJ1-2; perhaps TRBD1 as D (5 bases). The V gene lost 3 bases and the J gene lost 6 bases, with 14 bases spanning the gap. The CDR3 spans 14 residues. From germline, CDR1 is MNHEY and CDR2 SMNVEV (reference sequence). The CDR3 here is CASSFGGGRDGYTF. CDR3 nucleotides: TGTGCCAGCAGTTTCGGGGGAGGAAGGGATGGCTACACCTTC.

This clone was counted a single time. The chain joins TRBV4-1 to TRBJ2-1, with 9 bases matching TRBD2. CDR3 length equals 16 residues. After removal of 0 bases from V and 3 bases from J, the junction contained 3 bases not matched to a gene. Germline values: CDR1 MGHRA, CDR2 YSYEKL. The CDR3 sequence: CASSQDLAGLYNEQFF. CDR3 DNA sequence: TGCGCCAGCAGCCAAGATCTAGCGGGGCTCTACAATGAGCAGTTCTTC.

This chain connects TRBV19 to TRBJ1-2, with D perhaps matching TRBD1 (5 bases). The CDR3 length is 12 residues. Trimming took 8 bases from V and 3 from J, leaving 10 bases between them. Germline V lookup: CDR1 LNHDA, CDR2 SQIVND (reference sequence). The CDR3 sequence: CASRSGDYGYTF. In DNA form, the CDR3 reads TGTGCCAGTCGGTCGGGGGACTATGGCTACACCTTC. Combining the CDR3 with reference TRBV19 and TRBJ1-2 gives the whole variable domain DGGITQSPKYLFRKEGQNVTLSCEQNLNHDAMYWYRQDPGQGLRLIYYSQIVNDFQKGDIAEGYSVSREKKESFPLTVTSAQKNPTAFYLCASRSGDYGYTFGSGTRLTVV.